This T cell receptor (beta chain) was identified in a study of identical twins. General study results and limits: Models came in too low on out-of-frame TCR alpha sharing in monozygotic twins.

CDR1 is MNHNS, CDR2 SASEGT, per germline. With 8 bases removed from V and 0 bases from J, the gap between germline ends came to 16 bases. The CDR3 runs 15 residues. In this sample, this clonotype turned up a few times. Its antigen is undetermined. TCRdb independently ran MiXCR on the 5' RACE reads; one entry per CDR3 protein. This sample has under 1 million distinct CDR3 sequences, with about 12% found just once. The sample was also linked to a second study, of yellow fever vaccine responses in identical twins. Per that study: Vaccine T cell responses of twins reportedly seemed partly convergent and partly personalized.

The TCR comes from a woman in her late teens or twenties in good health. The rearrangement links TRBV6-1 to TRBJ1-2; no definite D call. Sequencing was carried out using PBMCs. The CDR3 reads CASGGFTDANYGYTF. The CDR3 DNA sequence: TGTGCCAGCGGTGGTTTTACGGACGCTAACTATGGCTACACCTTC.